This TCR beta chain was observed in a study of blood T cells in healthy people across ages. Study-level results: CMV status of donors was not determined, possibly confounding expanded clonotype changes.

Trimming removed 5 bases from V and 2 bases from J, with 21 bases in between. This CDR3 is built from 17 residues. Together with a sample-barcoded 5' primer, a J-beta primer mix was included in a second PCR lasting roughly 6 to 12 cycles. Researchers report that a template-switch adaptor with 12 random nucleotides tagged each cDNA molecule. From the 5' RACE reads, TCRdb called clonotypes with MiXCR, one entry per CDR3 protein. Of some 860,000 distinct CDR3 sequences in the sample, about 56% were seen once. To note about this clonotype: Its matching antigen is unknown.

Samples each yielded at least 6 micrograms of total RNA. The chain uses TRBV12-3 or TRBV12-4 and TRBJ1-2, with D hard to call. The sequencing input was blood. The sequence was collected from a middle-aged man in good health. For the CDR3, the DNA is TGTGCCAGCAGTGGACGGGAAGGCACACACCCAAACTATGGCTACACCTTC. It specifies CASSGREGTHPNYGYTF.